The clone carrying this TCR beta chain was counted ten times or more. Its antigen is undetermined. This CDR3 spans 15 amino acids. Germline assignment: CDR1 MNHEY and CDR2 SVGAGI. V was pared by 0 bases and J by 2 bases, with 8 bases between. This sample stems from a study of metastatic and nonmetastatic thyroid tumors. Background on the study: Comparison of repertoires was carried out across blood and tumor or nodule tissue from malignant and benign thyroid patients.

Study-wide results and caveats: According to reports, the diversity of TCR beta was significantly higher in malignant thyroid tumors than in benign nodules, and this held in both blood and tumor samples.

Original methodology: The study took CDR3 differences across clinicopathological groups and made a distant-metastasis classifier for papillary thyroid cancer from them. TCRdb re-analyzed the PCR reads using MiXCR. The V and J calls were not made by the authors but by TCRdb's processing. This sample has over 25,000 clones, with 10% to 14% found just once. Thyroid surgery was preceded by no treatment in any patient. The chain couples TRBV6-5 to TRBJ1-3; D uncertain. Sequencing used blood. The sequence came from a female donor with papillary thyroid cancer or a benign thyroid nodule (not recorded which). Some clones in this sample may be carry-over from other donors' samples. CDR3 loop: CASSYSGGAGNTIYF. In nucleotides, the CDR3 is TGTGCCAGCAGTTACTCGGGTGGGGCTGGAAACACCATATATTTT.